The entry below describes one TCR beta chain. In the source study's methods: For the immunoSEQ data, sequences were junction-only without quality scores, so filtering differed. Assay used: immunoSEQ multiplex PCR; TCRdb lists only in-frame clones, some missing. V, J and clone size are taken as reported in that table, and D and trimming were inferred from the DNA itself. The profile shows over a million clones, roughly 96% of them singletons. The data were taken from a study of shared clonotypes between healthy human individuals. Trimming took 0 bases from V and 4 from J, leaving 13 bases between them. This CDR3 contains 16 residues. CDR1 is LNHNV and CDR2 is YYDKDF in the germline V gene (reference sequence).

Sequenced sample: naive CD4+ T cells sorted from blood. The subset: CD45RA+ positively selected. This receptor was taken from a young man in good health. The V gene is TRBV15, the J gene TRBJ1-3; weak D call: TRBD1 (5 bases). Here the CDR3 reads CATSRDPGASGNTIYF. CDR3 nucleotides: TGTGCCACCAGCAGAGACCCCGGGGCCTCAGGAAACACCATATATTTT.